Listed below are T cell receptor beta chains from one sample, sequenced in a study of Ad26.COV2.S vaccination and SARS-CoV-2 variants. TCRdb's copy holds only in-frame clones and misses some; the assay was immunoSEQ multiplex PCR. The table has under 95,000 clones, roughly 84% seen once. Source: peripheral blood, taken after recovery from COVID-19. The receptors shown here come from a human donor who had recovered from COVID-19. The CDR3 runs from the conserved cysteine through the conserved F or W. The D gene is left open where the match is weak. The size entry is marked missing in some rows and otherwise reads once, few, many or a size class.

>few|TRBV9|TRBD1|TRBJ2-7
TGTGCCAGCAGCCCGCGACAGGGGCAGTCGGGCGACGAGCAGTACTTC
CASSPRQGQSGDEQYF
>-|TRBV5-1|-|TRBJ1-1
TGCGCCAGCAGCTTTGGGTCAGAAGCTTTCTTT
CASSFGSEAFF
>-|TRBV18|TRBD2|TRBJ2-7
TGTGCCAGCTCACCATTACTAGCGGGAGAATCCTACGAGCAGTACTTC
CASSPLLAGESYEQYF
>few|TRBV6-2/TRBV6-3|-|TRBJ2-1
TGTGCCAGCAGTTTCCGGGTGGGGGGACGGGAGCAGTTCTTC
CASSFRVGGREQFF
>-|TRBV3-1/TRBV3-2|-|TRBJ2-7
TGTGCCAGCAGCCCGGGGACATTCGAGCAGTACTTC
CASSPGTFEQYF
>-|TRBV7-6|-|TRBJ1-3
TGTGCCAGCAGCCTGATCCGACCAGGGGCTGGTGGAAACACCATATATTTT
CASSLIRPGAGGNTIYF
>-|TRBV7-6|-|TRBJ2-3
TGTGCCAGCAGCCCCAGGAGCCGTAGCACAGATACGCAGTATTTT
CASSPRSRSTDTQYF
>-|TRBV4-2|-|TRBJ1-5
TGTGCCAGCAGCAATAACAGGGTTAGCAATCAGCCCCAGCATTTT
CASSNNRVSNQPQHF
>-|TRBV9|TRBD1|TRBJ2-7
TGTGCCAGCAGCGCCTGGACAGGGTCAAGCTACGAGCAGTACTTC
CASSAWTGSSYEQYF
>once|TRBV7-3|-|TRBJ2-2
TGTGCCAGCAGCGAACAGGGAGGTACCGGGGAGCTGTTTTTT
CASSEQGGTGELFF
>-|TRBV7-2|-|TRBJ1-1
TGTGCCAGCAGCTTATCCGGATATGAAGCTTTCTTT
CASSLSGYEAFF
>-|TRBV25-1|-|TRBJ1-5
TGTGCCAGCAGTGCGTACCGACAGCGTACTAACCCCCAGCATTTT
CASSAYRQRTNPQHF
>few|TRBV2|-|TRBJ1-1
TGTGCCAGCACCACGGGGCGGACCACTGAAGCTTTCTTT
CASTTGRTTEAFF
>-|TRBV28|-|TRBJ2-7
TGTGCCAGCAGTTTAGCCCCAGACGCTGAGGGGAAGTACTTC
CASSLAPDAEGKYF
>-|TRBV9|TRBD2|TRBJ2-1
TGTGCCAGCAGCGACCTGACTAGCGGGTCTTACAATGAGCAGTTCTTC
CASSDLTSGSYNEQFF
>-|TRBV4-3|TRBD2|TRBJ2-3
TGCGCCAGCAGCCAAGAACTAGCGATCCCTACAGATACGCAGTATTTT
CASSQELAIPTDTQYF
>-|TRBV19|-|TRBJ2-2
TGTGCCAGTAAAGACCGACCGAACACCGGGGAGCTGTTTTTT
CASKDRPNTGELFF
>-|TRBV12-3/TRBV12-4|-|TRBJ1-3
TGTGCCAGCAGTTTGCGGGGAGCCACCATATATTTT
CASSLRGATIYF
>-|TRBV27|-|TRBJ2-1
TGTGCCAGCTCCTCGCCCCTGGGCTCCTACAATGAGCAGTTCTTC
CASSSPLGSYNEQFF
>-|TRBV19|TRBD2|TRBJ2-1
TGTGCCAGTAGTACGGCCGGGACTAGCAGATACAATGAGCAGTTCTTC
CASSTAGTSRYNEQFF
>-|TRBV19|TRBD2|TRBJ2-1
TGTGCCAGTAGTGCCCTCCGGGGGGGCTACAATGAGCAGTTCTTC
CASSALRGGYNEQFF
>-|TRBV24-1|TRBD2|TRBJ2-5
TGTGCCACTCCTATCAGGACTAGCGGGGGTGGGCGGGAGACCCAGTACTTC
CATPIRTSGGGRETQYF
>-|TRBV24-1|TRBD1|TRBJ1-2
TGTGCCACCAGTGACCCCGGTGCGGGACAGAGTAACTATGGCTACACCTTC
CATSDPGAGQSNYGYTF
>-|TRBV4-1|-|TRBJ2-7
TGCGCCAGCAGCCAAGTGGGGTCAGGAACCTACGAGCAGTACTTC
CASSQVGSGTYEQYF
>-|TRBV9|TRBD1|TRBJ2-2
TGTGCCAGCAGCGGCTCCGGGACAGGGGCCGGGGAGCTGTTTTTT
CASSGSGTGAGELFF
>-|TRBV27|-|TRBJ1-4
TGTGCCAGCAGCCCTTGGAGGCTCGCTAATGAAAAACTGTTTTTT
CASSPWRLANEKLFF
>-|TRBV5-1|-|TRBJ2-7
TGCGCCAGCAGCCCCCGCGGCTCCTACGAGCAGTACTTC
CASSPRGSYEQYF
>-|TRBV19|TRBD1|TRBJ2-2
TGTGCCAGTAGAACAGGGGGCGGCGCGAACACCGGGGAGCTGTTTTTT
CASRTGGGANTGELFF